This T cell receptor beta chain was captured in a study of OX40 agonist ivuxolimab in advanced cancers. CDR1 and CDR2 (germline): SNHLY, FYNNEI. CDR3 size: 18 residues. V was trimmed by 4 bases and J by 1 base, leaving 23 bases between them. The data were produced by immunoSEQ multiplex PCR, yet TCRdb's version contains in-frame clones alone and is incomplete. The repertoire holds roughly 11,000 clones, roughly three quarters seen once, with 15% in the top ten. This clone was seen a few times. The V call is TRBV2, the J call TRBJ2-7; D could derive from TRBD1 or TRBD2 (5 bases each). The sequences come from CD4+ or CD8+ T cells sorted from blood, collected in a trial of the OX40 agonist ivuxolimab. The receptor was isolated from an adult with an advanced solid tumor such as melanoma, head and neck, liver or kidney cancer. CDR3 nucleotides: TGTGCCAGCAGTGGACCGGGACCTCCGCGAAAGAGTTCCTACGAGCAGTACTTC. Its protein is CASSGPGPPRKSSYEQYF. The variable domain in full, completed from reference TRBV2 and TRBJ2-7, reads EPEVTQTPSHQVTQMGQEVILRCVPISNHLYFYWYRQILGQKVEFLVSFYNNEISEKSEIFDDQFSVERPDGSNFTLKIRSTKLEDSAMYFCASSGPGPPRKSSYEQYFGPGTRLTVT.